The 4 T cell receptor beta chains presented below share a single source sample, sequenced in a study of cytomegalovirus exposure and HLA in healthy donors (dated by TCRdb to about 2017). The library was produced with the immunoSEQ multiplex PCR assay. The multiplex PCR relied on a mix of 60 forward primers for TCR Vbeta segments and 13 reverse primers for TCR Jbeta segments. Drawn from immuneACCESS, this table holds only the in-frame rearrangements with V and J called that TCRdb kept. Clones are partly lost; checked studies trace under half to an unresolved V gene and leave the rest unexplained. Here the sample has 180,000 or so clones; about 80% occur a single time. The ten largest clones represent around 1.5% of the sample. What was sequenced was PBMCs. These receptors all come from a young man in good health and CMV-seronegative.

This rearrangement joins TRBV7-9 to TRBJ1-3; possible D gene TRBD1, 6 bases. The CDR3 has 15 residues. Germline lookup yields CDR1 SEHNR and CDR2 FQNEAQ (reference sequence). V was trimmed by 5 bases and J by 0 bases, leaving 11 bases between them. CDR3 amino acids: CASSRGQNSGNTIYF. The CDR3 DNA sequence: TGTGCCAGCAGCCGTGGACAGAACTCTGGAAACACCATATATTTT.

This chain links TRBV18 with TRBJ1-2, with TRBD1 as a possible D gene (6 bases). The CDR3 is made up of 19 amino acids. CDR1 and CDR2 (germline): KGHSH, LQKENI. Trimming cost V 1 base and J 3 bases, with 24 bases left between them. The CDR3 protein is CASSPQALSGAEGDYGYTF. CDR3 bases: TGTGCCAGCTCACCACAGGCCTTGTCAGGGGCCGAGGGGGACTATGGCTACACCTTC.

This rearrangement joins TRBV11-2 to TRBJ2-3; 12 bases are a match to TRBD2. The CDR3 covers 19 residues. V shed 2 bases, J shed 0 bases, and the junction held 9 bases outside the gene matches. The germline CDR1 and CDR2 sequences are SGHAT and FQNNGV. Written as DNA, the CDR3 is TGTGCCAGCAGCTTAAATCCCTTAGGACTAGCGGGGAGCACAGATACGCAGTATTTT. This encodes CASSLNPLGLAGSTDTQYF.

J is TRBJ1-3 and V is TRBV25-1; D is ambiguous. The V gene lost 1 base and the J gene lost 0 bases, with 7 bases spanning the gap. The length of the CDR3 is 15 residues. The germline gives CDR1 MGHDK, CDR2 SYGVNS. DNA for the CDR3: TGTGCCAGCAGTGAATCAGGAAACTCTGGAAACACCATATATTTT. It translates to CASSESGNSGNTIYF.